The clone carrying this T cell receptor (beta chain) has more than one count but fewer than ten. Its cognate antigen is unknown. Per the germline V gene, CDR1 is SEHNR and CDR2 is FQNEAQ (reference sequence). The CDR3 length is 16 residues. The V gene end was trimmed by 1 base and the J gene end by 3 bases; junction bases not matched to a gene: 6. UMIs were added to TCR cDNA along with a universal primer site when it was made by 5'RACE template switching. Each CDR3 protein is one row after TCRdb ran MiXCR on the 5' RACE reads. The table has around 330,000 distinct CDR3 sequences, 3% to 4.5% seen once. This specimen comes from a study of T cells after yellow fever vaccination. Study-wide results and caveats: Any FACS-sorted repertoire could hold abundant clonotypes that contaminate it from the bulk population. Once the booster was given, most primary-vaccination clones reappeared, at approximately 97% for CD4 and roughly 90% for CD8. It was a small share of clonotypes that appeared in both CD4 and CD8 compartments.

The chain couples TRBV7-9 to TRBJ2-1, with TRBD2 matching 7 bases. This sample comprised PBMCs, obtained on the day of the yellow fever booster vaccination. This clonotype was obtained from a man between 18 and 29 years old who received the YFV17D yellow fever vaccine. CDR3 in DNA: TGTGCCAGCAGCTTAGATGGGGGGGGAGACTACAATGAGCAGTTCTTC. Its translation is CASSLDGGGDYNEQFF.